This entry describes one TCR beta chain. Its antigen remains unidentified. This sample stems from a study of monozygotic twins with inflammatory bowel disease. Study results and limitations: Data gave no support to a single strong signal or clonotype associated with IBD.

Germline V CDR1 and CDR2: SGHRS, YFSETQ. The CDR3 is 14 amino acids. Reprocessing the 5' RACE reads, TCRdb reports a single entry for every CDR3 protein and omits DNA. The sample table includes approximately 390,000 distinct CDR3 sequences. Blood samples measuring 2 to 2.5 ml were taken per donor. This chain joins TRBV5-1 and TRBJ2-7; TCRdb indicates TRBD1, and absent DNA this call remains unverified. Sample: blood. The sequence was obtained from a human donor with ulcerative colitis or Crohn's disease, or a healthy co-twin of an affected twin (not recorded which). CDR3 amino acids: CASSLGTAIHEQYF.